This is a list of T cell receptor beta chains from one sample in a study of cytomegalovirus exposure and HLA in healthy donors. Some clones are missing from TCRdb's copy, which holds only in-frame ones; the method was immunoSEQ multiplex PCR. Of 110,000 to 150,000 clones listed, just under 85% were seen once; the top ten hold around a tenth. The material sequenced was PBMCs. All receptors come from a woman aged 60-70 years in good health and CMV-seropositive. CDR3s include the opening cysteine and the closing phenylalanine or tryptophan. A D gene is named only where the DNA matches it firmly. The size entry is marked missing in some rows and otherwise reads once, few, many or a size class.

12 . . TRBJ1-5 TRBV14 TGTGCCAGCAGCTTAGAAAGGGGCCCCCAGCATTTT CASSLERGPQHF
16 . . TRBJ2-3 TRBV27 TGTGCCAGCAGTTTATCGAGAGGAACTCACACAGATACGCAGTATTTT CASSLSRGTHTDTQYF
15 . TRBD1 TRBJ2-7 TRBV4-1 TGCGCCAGCAGCCAACCGGACAGGGACTCCTACGAGCAGTACTTC CASSQPDRDSYEQYF
14 few . TRBJ1-2 TRBV7-2 TGTGCCAGCAGCTTAGCGACTCGAGGAGATGGCTACACCTTC CASSLATRGDGYTF
13 . . TRBJ1-1 TRBV7-2 TGTGCCAGCAGCCTTCTCCAGGGAAAGTATGCTTTCTTT CASSLLQGKYAFF
13 few TRBD1 TRBJ1-6 TRBV6-5 TGTGCCAGCAGTGTGACAGGGAATTCACCCCTCCACTTT CASSVTGNSPLHF
13 . . TRBJ2-5 TRBV4-3 TGCGCCAGCAGCCAAGCCCGGCGGCAGACCCAGTACTTC CASSQARRQTQYF
17 . TRBD2 TRBJ2-1 TRBV19 TGTGCCAGTAGTCTCGGGACTAGCGGGAATCTCTACAATGAGCAGTTCTTC CASSLGTSGNLYNEQFF
16 . TRBD1 TRBJ2-3 TRBV27 TGTGCCAGCAGTTCGTGGACAGGGGGCAGCACAGATACGCAGTATTTT CASSSWTGGSTDTQYF
15 . TRBD1 TRBJ1-1 TRBV7-9 TGTGCCAGCAGCCCATACAGGGGCGAGAACACTGAAGCTTTCTTT CASSPYRGENTEAFF
14 . TRBD2 TRBJ2-5 TRBV11-2 TGTGCCAGCAGCTCTTGGACTAGCACAGCGACCCAGTACTTC CASSSWTSTATQYF
15 . TRBD2 TRBJ2-3 TRBV7-2 TGTGCCAGCAGCTTAGTCCTAGCGGGAGCAGATACGCAGTATTTT CASSLVLAGADTQYF
16 . . TRBJ1-1 TRBV7-2 TGTGCCAGCAGCTTAGGCCCCCCAGGGTTGAACACTGAAGCTTTCTTT CASSLGPPGLNTEAFF
14 . TRBD1 TRBJ2-1 TRBV28 TGTGCCAGCAGTTCCCGGGACAGGCCGTCCAGGCAGTTCTTC CASSSRDRPSRQFF
15 . TRBD2 TRBJ2-7 TRBV4-3 TGCGCCAGCAGCCAAGAGCGGCGGGGGATCTACGAGCAGTACTTC CASSQERRGIYEQYF
14 . TRBD1 TRBJ1-1 TRBV30 TGTGCCTGGAAGTCAGGGGGCTTGGACACTGAAGCTTTCTTT CAWKSGGLDTEAFF
14 . TRBD1 TRBJ2-7 TRBV28 TGTGCCAGCAGTCCAGGGGGCGAAGCCTACGAGCAGTACTTC CASSPGGEAYEQYF
14 . . TRBJ1-1 TRBV28 TGTGCCAGCAGGTTAGGGGGGGTAGACACTGAAGCTTTCTTT CASRLGGVDTEAFF
14 . TRBD1 TRBJ1-2 TRBV19 TGTGCCAGCAAGATCGGGACAGGGCCGGATGGCTACACCTTC CASKIGTGPDGYTF
14 . TRBD1 TRBJ1-1 TRBV28 TGTGCCAGCAGTTTGATCCGGGACAGGCCCTCGGCTTTCTTT CASSLIRDRPSAFF
13 . . TRBJ1-2 TRBV29-1 TGCAGCGTTGACGGCAGGGCGAGCTATGGCTACACCTTC CSVDGRASYGYTF
13 . . TRBJ1-4 TRBV29-1 TGCAGCGTTGAAATGGCGGAAAATGAAAAACTGTTTTTT CSVEMAENEKLFF
17 . . TRBJ2-3 TRBV4-1 TGCGCCAGCAGCCAAGGCATTGACAGGGATATTAGCGGTACGCAGTATTTT CASSQGIDRDISGTQYF
12 . . TRBJ2-1 TRBV6-6 TGTGCCAGCAGTTTCATCACGGATGAGCAGTTCTTC CASSFITDEQFF
13 . TRBD2 TRBJ2-5 TRBV30 TGTGCCTGGAGTGTATCTAGCGGGGAGACCCAGTACTTC CAWSVSSGETQYF
14 . . TRBJ1-1 TRBV7-2 TGTGCCAGCAGCCCGAGGGGGACGGACACTGAAGCTTTCTTT CASSPRGTDTEAFF
16 . TRBD2 TRBJ2-1 TRBV7-2 TGTGCCAGCAGCTTAGGAGTAGCGGGACCGGGGGATGAGCAGTTCTTC CASSLGVAGPGDEQFF
15 once . TRBJ2-5 TRBV7-2 TGTGCCAGCAGCTTAGTCGGTCAGGGGAGCCAGACCCAGTACTTC CASSLVGQGSQTQYF
12 . . TRBJ2-2 TRBV7-9 TGTGCCAGCAGCTTAATCGGCGGGGAGCTGTTTTTT CASSLIGGELFF
13 once TRBD1 TRBJ2-5 TRBV7-9 TGTGCCAGCAGCCAGGGGGCTGGTGAGACCCAGTACTTC CASSQGAGETQYF
13 . TRBD1 TRBJ2-7 TRBV6-6 TGTGCCAGCGGGAACTGGGACAGCTACGAGCAGTACTTC CASGNWDSYEQYF
15 . TRBD1 TRBJ1-5 TRBV28 TGTGCCAGCAGTTCCGACAGGGGCCTTAATCAGCCCCAGCATTTT CASSSDRGLNQPQHF
16 . TRBD2 TRBJ2-1 TRBV7-2 TGTGCCAGCAGGTCCCTAGCGGGAGACCAGTTGGATGAGCAGTTCTTC CASRSLAGDQLDEQFF
13 . . TRBJ2-1 TRBV10-3 TGTGCCATCAAGACTAGGGGTGAGGATGAGCAGTTCTTC CAIKTRGEDEQFF
17 . TRBD1 TRBJ2-5 TRBV11-3 TGTGCCAGCAGCCCGGTCCACGGGACAGGGGGTCGAGAGACCCAGTACTTC CASSPVHGTGGRETQYF
14 once TRBD1 TRBJ1-5 TRBV27 TGTGCCAGCAGGGGACAGGGCATTGATCAGCCCCAGCATTTT CASRGQGIDQPQHF
17 . . TRBJ1-5 TRBV30 TGTGCCTGGAGTGTACGTTCTTGGGACACGATCAATCAGCCCCAGCATTTT CAWSVRSWDTINQPQHF
14 . . TRBJ2-2 TRBV5-6 TGTGCCAGCAGCTTAGTCATGGAGGCCGGGGAGCTGTTTTTT CASSLVMEAGELFF
13 . TRBD1 TRBJ2-7 TRBV28 TGTGCCAGCCGCCCCGGGACAGACTACGAGCAGTACTTC CASRPGTDYEQYF
16 . TRBD2 TRBJ2-7 TRBV6-5 TGTGCCAGCAGTTACCGCACTAGCGGGAGGCTCTACGAGCAGTACTTC CASSYRTSGRLYEQYF
17 . TRBD1 TRBJ2-7 TRBV10-3 TGTGCCATCAGTGCCATCAGCGGGACAGGGAGGCCCTACGAGCAGTACTTC CAISAISGTGRPYEQYF
12 few . TRBJ1-1 TRBV6-1 TGTGCCAGCCCCACAGGGAACACTGAAGCTTTCTTT CASPTGNTEAFF
15 few . TRBJ2-3 TRBV6-1 TGTGCCAGCAGTGAAGATTCGGGAGACATCTATACGCAGTATTTT CASSEDSGDIYTQYF
12 few . TRBJ1-2 TRBV6-1 TGTGCCAGCTTTATATACGGGGGAGGCTACACCTTC CASFIYGGGYTF
13 . . TRBJ2-5 TRBV7-2 TGTGCCAGCAGCTTAGCCCTGCAGGAGACCCAGTACTTC CASSLALQETQYF